The next 28 T cell receptor beta chains were all read from a single sample in a study of CD8+ T cells in alopecia areata. TCR sequencing used cDNA made by reverse transcription of extracted RNA. Assay: immunoSEQ multiplex PCR; the TCRdb copy retains only in-frame clones and omits some. The table has over 200,000 clones, around three fifths seen once. The specimen was CD4+ T cells sorted from blood, collected at week 0. The source is a human donor with alopecia areata.

The CDR3 nucleotides read TGCAGCGAGAGGACAGGGATCCCTGAAGCTTTCTTT. It specifies CSERTGIPEAFF. The rearrangement uses TRBV29-1 and TRBJ1-1; TRBD1 matches at 8 bases. Germline CDR1 SQVTM, CDR2 ANQGSEA. V dropped 7 bases and J dropped 6; count of bases not matched to a gene: 7. The CDR3 has 12 amino acids.

The rearrangement links TRBV18 to TRBJ1-2; D is undetermined. The CDR3 loop spans 14 amino acids. Trimming pared 0 bases from V and 4 bases from J, leaving 9 bases between. Germline V gives CDR1 KGHSH, CDR2 LQKENI. The CDR3 nucleotides read TGTGCCAGCTCACCACCTTCACAGTCCTATGGCTACACCTTC. Translated, it gives CASSPPSQSYGYTF.

The J gene is TRBJ2-6, the V gene TRBV4-1; tentative D call: TRBD2 (5 bases). The V end was cut by 3 bases, the J end by 0 bases, with 15 bases between. The V gene's germline CDR1 is MGHRA and CDR2 YSYEKL. The CDR3 loop spans 18 amino acids. CDR3 nucleotides: TGCGCCAGCAGCCAGGAAGGGCCGGGGAACTCTGGGGCCAACGTCCTGACTTTC. Encoded protein: CASSQEGPGNSGANVLTF.

This rearrangement joins TRBV10-3 to TRBJ1-6; D remains unclear. Trimming stripped 6 bases from V and 8 bases from J, with 8 bases between. Germline CDR1 ENHRY, CDR2 SYGVKD. This CDR3 contains 12 residues. CDR3 sequence: CAISPRDSPLHF. Here the CDR3 DNA reads TGTGCCATCAGCCCGAGGGATTCACCCCTCCACTTT.

The rearrangement uses TRBV9 and TRBJ2-3, with D unresolved. The germline CDR1 and CDR2 sequences are SGDLS and YYNGEE. The CDR3 sequence is 15 residues long. The ends were cut back, 4 bases at V and 1 base at J, with 13 bases in the middle. CDR3 protein: CASSRSGVRTDTQYF. The CDR3 bases are TGTGCCAGCAGCCGGAGTGGGGTACGCACAGATACGCAGTATTTT.

The chain couples TRBV5-6 to TRBJ1-2, with no clear D. Trimming removed 4 bases at V and 7 bases at J, with 32 bases between. The germline V gene has CDR1 SGHDT and CDR2 YYEEEE. The length of the CDR3 is 19 residues. Here the CDR3 reads CASSLGSSVGLAPLGGYTF. The CDR3 nucleotides read TGTGCCAGCAGCCTTGGTTCTTCCGTGGGCCTGGCGCCCCTCGGTGGCTACACCTTC.

V usage is TRBV5-1 and J usage is TRBJ1-2; D not certain. Germline loops: CDR1 SGHRS, CDR2 YFSETQ. V gave up 0 bases and J gave up 4 bases, with 10 bases separating them. The CDR3 is 14 amino acids. This CDR3 reads CASSLVEGSYGYTF. The CDR3 nucleotides read TGCGCCAGCAGCTTGGTCGAGGGTAGCTATGGCTACACCTTC.

The rearrangement uses TRBV30 and TRBJ2-4; D ambiguous. Trimming removed 0 bases at V and 0 bases at J, with 9 bases between. The CDR3 totals 15 residues. Germline assignment: CDR1 GTSNPN and CDR2 SVGIG (reference sequence). CDR3 in amino acids: CAWSVGGIAKNIQYF. In DNA form, the CDR3 reads TGTGCCTGGAGTGTAGGTGGCATAGCCAAAAACATTCAGTACTTC.

This chain links TRBV4-1 with TRBJ1-2; tentatively, D is TRBD1 (5 bases). Trimming removed 5 bases from V and 4 bases from J, with 5 bases in between. CDR3 length: 11 amino acids. Germline V gene data show CDR1 as MGHRA and CDR2 as YSYEKL. This chain's CDR3 is CASSRGYGYTF. CDR3 coding DNA: TGCGCCAGCAGCAGGGGCTATGGCTACACCTTC.

This clone was picked up one time. The V and J genes are TRBV5-4 and TRBJ2-2, with unresolved D. The CDR3 is made up of 15 amino acids. The V and J ends lost 2 bases and 4 bases respectively, with 12 bases between them. Germline-derived CDR1 and CDR2 are SGHNT and YYREEE (reference sequence). The CDR3, as DNA: TGTGCCAGCAGCTTCGACTTCCGAAGCACCGGGGAGCTGTTTTTT. It specifies CASSFDFRSTGELFF.

This clone was seen a handful of times. V and J are TRBV2 and TRBJ1-1, with D unresolved. Trimming pared 1 base from V and 3 bases from J, leaving 12 bases between. The CDR3 extends over 15 amino acids. Germline-derived CDR1 and CDR2 are SNHLY and FYNNEI. Here the CDR3 reads CASSEDELADTEAFF. CDR3 DNA: TGTGCCAGCAGTGAAGATGAGTTGGCGGACACTGAAGCTTTCTTT. Full variable domain (missing parts from reference TRBV2 and TRBJ1-1): EPEVTQTPSHQVTQMGQEVILRCVPISNHLYFYWYRQILGQKVEFLVSFYNNEISEKSEIFDDQFSVERPDGSNFTLKIRSTKLEDSAMYFCASSEDELADTEAFFGQGTRLTVV.

The CDR3: CSARRGREQFF. In DNA form, the CDR3 reads TGCAGTGCCCGGAGGGGAAGGGAGCAGTTCTTC. The chain employs TRBV20-1 and TRBJ2-1; D is perhaps TRBD2 (6 bases). V was trimmed by 6 bases and J by 10 bases, leaving 13 bases between them. The germline CDR1 and CDR2 sequences are DFQATT and SNEGSKA (reference sequence). This CDR3 region has 11 residues.

This clone was seen only a few times. The genes are TRBV18 and TRBJ2-2, with D unclear. CDR3 length: 13 amino acids. Deletions cut 1 base from V and 5 bases from J, with 5 bases between. Per germline, CDR1 KGHSH and CDR2 LQKENI. The CDR3 DNA reads TGTGCCAGCTCACCACAGGGTACCGGGGAGCTGTTTTTT. Its translation is CASSPQGTGELFF.

The rearrangement joins TRBV11-1 to TRBJ1-1; D is unclear. Trimming stripped 5 bases from V and 0 bases from J, with 7 bases between. This CDR3 is built from 13 residues. Looked up from germline, CDR1 is SGHAT and CDR2 is FQDESV (reference sequence). DNA for the CDR3: TGTGCCAGCAGCCGCTCTATGAACACTGAAGCTTTCTTT. Protein product: CASSRSMNTEAFF.

This clone was seen a handful of times. The CDR3: CATSRGALESYEQYF. The CDR3 DNA reads as TGTGCCACCAGCAGAGGTGCCCTTGAATCCTACGAGCAGTACTTC. The chain carries TRBV15 and TRBJ2-7; D remains ambiguous. Germline V lookup: CDR1 LNHNV, CDR2 YYDKDF (reference sequence). The CDR3 runs to 15 residues. Deletions cut 1 base from V and 1 base from J, with 11 bases between.

V and J are TRBV18 and TRBJ2-7; a possible D gene is TRBD2 (6 bases). From germline, CDR1 is KGHSH and CDR2 LQKENI. The CDR3 consists of 14 residues. V lost 2 bases to trimming and J lost 1 base, with 9 bases between them. CDR3 loop: CASSPEGLSYEQYF. CDR3 nucleotides: TGTGCCAGCTCACCAGAAGGACTATCCTACGAGCAGTACTTC.

This clone was observed a few times. The sample has other DNA sequences that encode this CDR3 too. This chain links TRBV5-1 with TRBJ2-7, with TRBD2 identical over 8 bases. The CDR3 totals 14 residues. V dropped 0 bases and J dropped 3; count of bases not matched to a gene: 2. The germline CDR1 and CDR2 sequences are SGHRS and YFSETQ. In nucleotides, the CDR3 is TGCGCCAGCAGCTTGGCTCTAGCGGGCTACGAGCAGTACTTC. It yields the protein CASSLALAGYEQYF.

The chain uses TRBV7-9 and TRBJ1-1; D may be TRBD1 (5 bases). V was pared by 1 base and J by 7 bases, with 7 bases between. CDR3 length: 12 residues. Germline lookup yields CDR1 SEHNR and CDR2 FQNEAQ (reference sequence). The CDR3 DNA is TGTGCCAGCAGCTTAGGGGGCCTTGAAGCTTTCTTT. Translating gives CASSLGGLEAFF.

The chain combines TRBV30 with TRBJ1-1, with D maybe TRBD1 (5 bases). This CDR3 comprises 17 residues. Germline loops: CDR1 GTSNPN, CDR2 SVGIG (reference sequence). Trimming took 3 bases from V and 5 from J, leaving 25 bases between them. The CDR3 nucleotides read TGTGCCTGGAGGTTCCGGCAAATCGGGGGACGTAGAACTGAAGCTTTCTTT. This translates into CAWRFRQIGGRRTEAFF.

Concerning this clone itself: Distinct nucleotide sequences in the sample also encode this CDR3. V usage is TRBV30 and J usage is TRBJ2-6; maybe TRBD1 (5 bases). The CDR3 loop spans 13 amino acids. The germline CDR1 and CDR2 sequences are GTSNPN and SVGIG (reference sequence). Trimming removed 3 bases from V and 4 bases from J, with 7 bases in between. The DNA for the CDR3 is TGTGCCTGGAGGACAGCCGGGGCCAACGTCCTGACTTTC. It codes for CAWRTAGANVLTF.

This chain connects TRBV11-2 to TRBJ2-1; 7 bases are a match to TRBD2. Germline V gene lookup returns CDR1 SGHAT and CDR2 FQNNGV. The ends lost 2 bases at V and 6 bases at J; junction bases unmatched: 10. The CDR3 runs 16 residues. The CDR3 region has the DNA TGTGCCAGCAGCTTACAATCGGGACTACTATCCAATGAGCAGTTCTTC. This encodes CASSLQSGLLSNEQFF. Using reference TRBV11-2 and TRBJ2-1 for the parts outside the CDR3, the full variable domain is EAGVAQSPRYKIIEKRQSVAFWCNPISGHATLYWYQQILGQGPKLLIQFQNNGVVDDSQLPKDRFSAERLKGVDSTLKIQPAKLEDSAVYLCASSLQSGLLSNEQFFGPGTRLTVL.

This chain connects TRBV5-1 to TRBJ2-5; D perhaps matches TRBD2 (6 bases). The CDR3 is 14 amino acids. Germline CDR1 and CDR2: SGHRS and YFSETQ. Trimming took off 3 bases at V and 1 base at J, with 10 bases between the two ends. This CDR3 reads CASSSRDGQETQYF. Here the CDR3 DNA reads TGCGCCAGCAGCTCGCGGGACGGCCAAGAGACCCAGTACTTC.

Comments on this clone: This sample includes further DNA sequences coding for the same CDR3. This rearrangement joins TRBV19 to TRBJ2-3; 7 bases agree with TRBD2. Trimming at V came to 3 bases and at J to 4 bases, leaving 1 base not matched to a gene. CDR1 is LNHDA and CDR2 is SQIVND in the germline V gene (reference sequence). The CDR3 spans 13 residues. The CDR3 DNA reads TGTGCCAGTAGTATCGGACTAGCAGATACGCAGTATTTT. Its protein product is CASSIGLADTQYF.

The chain combines TRBV5-1 with TRBJ2-2, with unresolved D. Per the germline V gene, CDR1 is SGHRS and CDR2 is YFSETQ. Deletions cut 6 bases from V and 8 bases from J, with 17 bases between. The CDR3 extends over 14 amino acids. The CDR3 region has the DNA TGCGCCAGCACTGCTCTCGGAGAAGGAGGGGAGCTGTTTTTT. The encoded protein is CASTALGEGGELFF.

This clone was picked up a small number of times. The chain uses TRBV11-1 and TRBJ2-1, with 9 nucleotides matching TRBD1. Germline V gives CDR1 SGHAT, CDR2 FQDESV (reference sequence). V shed 4 bases, J shed 4 bases, and the junction held 5 bases outside the gene matches. The CDR3 has 15 amino acids. CDR3 loop: CASSYRGPVYNEQFF. CDR3 DNA: TGTGCCAGCAGCTACAGGGGGCCAGTATACAATGAGCAGTTCTTC.

V and J are TRBV5-1 and TRBJ2-5; either TRBD1 or TRBD2 may fit D (5 bases each). Germline V gene lookup returns CDR1 SGHRS and CDR2 YFSETQ. There are 16 residues in the CDR3. The ends were cut back, 2 bases at V and 4 bases at J, with 18 bases in the middle. The CDR3 region is CASSLGGRAQGETQYF. In DNA, the CDR3 is TGCGCCAGCAGCTTAGGAGGCCGGGCCCAGGGAGAGACCCAGTACTTC.

This clone showed up just a few times. V is TRBV11-2 and J is TRBJ2-1, with D perhaps TRBD1 or TRBD2 (6 bases each). CDR1 is SGHAT and CDR2 is FQNNGV in the germline V gene. This CDR3 has 15 residues. V lost 1 base, J lost 5 bases, and 12 bases lay in between. The CDR3 sequence is CASSLVRGDDNEQFF. In DNA, the CDR3 is TGTGCCAGCAGCTTAGTGAGGGGGGATGACAATGAGCAGTTCTTC.

This chain connects TRBV30 to TRBJ1-1; the match to TRBD1 covers 7 bases. The length of the CDR3 is 13 residues. The ends lost 3 bases at V and 5 bases at J; junction bases unmatched: 6. In germline, CDR1 is GTSNPN, CDR2 SVGIG (reference sequence). CDR3 sequence: CAWRPEGATEAFF. DNA of the CDR3: TGTGCCTGGAGACCGGAGGGGGCTACTGAAGCTTTCTTT.